The 25 T cell receptor beta chains presented below share a single source sample, sequenced in a study of cytomegalovirus exposure and HLA in healthy donors. The primer mix had 60 Vbeta and 13 Jbeta primers. The data were produced by immunoSEQ multiplex PCR, yet TCRdb's version contains in-frame clones alone and is incomplete. Seen here are some 150,000 clones, around 74% observed once, and the top ten hold about 2.7%. The sequencing input was PBMCs. The receptor source for this set is a man younger than 35 in good health and CMV-seronegative.

The genes are TRBV29-1 and TRBJ2-3, with TRBD1 identical over 10 bases. Germline trimming cut 7 bases from V and 5 bases from J; bases unmatched to any gene: 6. The CDR3 is 13 amino acids. Germline CDR1 and CDR2: SQVTM and ANQGSEA. CDR3 sequence: CSARQGAQDTQYF. The CDR3 nucleotides read TGCAGCGCACGACAGGGGGCCCAAGATACGCAGTATTTT.

The V and J genes are TRBV12-2 and TRBJ2-1; the D call TRBD2 from the table was never checked on the DNA. TRBV12-2 is reported as a pseudogene. There are 18 residues in the CDR3. CDR3 amino acids: CASRSANGLAEIYNEQFF. The CDR3 bases are TGTGCAAGTCGCTCCGCCAATGGGCTAGCGGAGATCTACAATGAGCAGTTCTTC.

This clone was observed a few times. The gene calls are TRBV10-2 and TRBJ1-1; D might be TRBD1 (6 bases). Looked up from germline, CDR1 is WSHSY and CDR2 is SAAADI. The ends were cut back, 6 bases at V and 1 base at J, with 6 bases in the middle. The CDR3 loop spans 12 amino acids. CDR3 coding DNA: TGCGCCAGCAGGACAGGGAACACTGAAGCTTTCTTT. Translated: CASRTGNTEAFF.

This chain uses TRBV2 with TRBJ1-4, with 7 bases lining up with TRBD1. This CDR3 has 14 amino acids. Losses at the gene ends were 5 bases for V and 6 bases for J; bases not matched to a gene: 6. Looked up from germline, CDR1 is SNHLY and CDR2 is FYNNEI. Written as DNA, the CDR3 is TGTGCCAGCAGTTTTAGTCAGGGGGATGAAAAACTGTTTTTT. This sequence encodes CASSFSQGDEKLFF. Drawing the rest from reference TRBV2 and TRBJ1-4, the complete variable domain is EPEVTQTPSHQVTQMGQEVILRCVPISNHLYFYWYRQILGQKVEFLVSFYNNEISEKSEIFDDQFSVERPDGSNFTLKIRSTKLEDSAMYFCASSFSQGDEKLFFGSGTQLSVL.

The chain joins TRBV5-1 to TRBJ2-3, with D maybe TRBD1 (5 bases). Germline lookup yields CDR1 SGHRS and CDR2 YFSETQ. There are 14 residues in the CDR3. Trimming pared 4 bases from V and 4 bases from J, leaving 13 bases between. The DNA for the CDR3 is TGCGCCAGCAGCGTACCAGGGTCGGCAGATACGCAGTATTTT. It specifies CASSVPGSADTQYF.

CDR3 nucleotides: TGTGCCAGCAGCTTGCCGGGAGCCTCCTACGAGCAGTACTTC. Residues: CASSLPGASYEQYF. The chain has TRBV7-9 and TRBJ2-7; possibly TRBD2 for D (6 bases). Per germline, CDR1 SEHNR and CDR2 FQNEAQ (reference sequence). This CDR3 is 14 amino acids long. V dropped 3 bases and J dropped 0 bases, with 9 bases sitting between them.

This chain links TRBV19 with TRBJ2-6, with D tentatively TRBD1 (6 bases). V was trimmed by 6 bases and J by 0 bases, leaving 15 bases between them. This CDR3 region has 17 residues. Germline loops: CDR1 LNHDA, CDR2 SQIVND (reference sequence). CDR3 in DNA: TGTGCCAGTAGCTTTACAGGGCCCAGCTCTGGGGCCAACGTCCTGACTTTC. Its protein product is CASSFTGPSSGANVLTF.

This chain joins TRBV4-1 and TRBJ2-7; 7 positions agree with TRBD2. The CDR3 covers 16 residues. Germline CDR1 is MGHRA and CDR2 is YSYEKL. The ends lost 0 bases at V and 4 bases at J; junction bases unmatched: 9. The CDR3 sequence is CASSQEGEGQRYEQYF. CDR3 sequence (DNA): TGCGCCAGCAGCCAAGAGGGGGAGGGGCAAAGGTACGAGCAGTACTTC.

V and J are TRBV19 and TRBJ2-5; D remains unclear. Trimming pared 6 bases from V and 3 bases from J, leaving 5 bases between. The germline V gene encodes CDR1 LNHDA and CDR2 SQIVND (reference sequence). The CDR3 totals 11 residues. The CDR3 reads CASRLKETQYF. CDR3 coding DNA: TGTGCCAGTAGACTAAAAGAGACCCAGTACTTC. The whole variable domain, filled in from reference TRBV19 and TRBJ2-5, reads DGGITQSPKYLFRKEGQNVTLSCEQNLNHDAMYWYRQDPGQGLRLIYYSQIVNDFQKGDIAEGYSVSREKKESFPLTVTSAQKNPTAFYLCASRLKETQYFGPGTRLLVL.

This clone appeared a few times. V and J are TRBV27 and TRBJ2-1; 9 positions agree with TRBD1. The CDR3 loop spans 16 amino acids. V gave up 5 bases and J gave up 0 bases; unmatched junction bases: 5. The germline gives CDR1 MNHEY, CDR2 SMNVEV (reference sequence). The CDR3 sequence is CASSLGQGTSYNEQFF. In DNA form, the CDR3 reads TGTGCCAGCAGTCTCGGACAGGGGACCTCCTACAATGAGCAGTTCTTC.

The rearrangement joins TRBV7-6 to TRBJ2-3; tentative D call: TRBD2 (6 bases). V gave up 2 bases and J gave up 4 bases, with 7 bases separating them. Germline CDR1 is SGHVS and CDR2 is FNYEAQ. The CDR3 spans 13 residues. In DNA form, the CDR3 reads TGTGCCAGCAGCTTATCGGGGGCAGATACGCAGTATTTT. Translation gives CASSLSGADTQYF.

The chain couples TRBV10-3 to TRBJ1-2; 9 bases agree with TRBD1. The length of the CDR3 is 14 residues. The V gene's germline CDR1 is ENHRY and CDR2 SYGVKD. The V and J ends lost 2 bases and 4 bases, in that order; junction bases with no gene match: 2. The CDR3 DNA sequence: TGTGCCATCAGTGAGGACAGGGGGTCCTATGGCTACACCTTC. Its translation: CAISEDRGSYGYTF.

J is TRBJ1-1 and V is TRBV28; D might be TRBD1 (6 bases). Trimming stripped 8 bases from V and 5 bases from J, with 18 bases between. Germline assignment: CDR1 MDHEN and CDR2 SYDVKM. The CDR3 length is 14 residues. The CDR3 here is CASHPQGLGTEAFF. DNA for the CDR3: TGTGCCAGCCATCCCCAGGGGTTAGGAACTGAAGCTTTCTTT.

The J gene is TRBJ2-4, the V gene TRBV28; TRBD1 might be the D (7 bases). This CDR3 has 16 amino acids. The germline CDR1 and CDR2 sequences are MDHEN and SYDVKM. Trimming removed 6 bases at V and 3 bases at J, with 18 bases between. Here the CDR3 DNA reads TGTGCCAGCAGGCCCACAGGGGAGGTGGGCAAAAACATTCAGTACTTC. Protein product: CASRPTGEVGKNIQYF.

This clone was detected a few times. This chain uses TRBV7-9 with TRBJ1-2; 7 bases align to TRBD1. This CDR3 has 16 amino acids. Trimming at V came to 5 bases and at J to 6 bases, leaving 15 bases not matched to a gene. Germline CDR1 and CDR2: SEHNR and FQNEAQ (reference sequence). The CDR3 region has the DNA TGTGCCAGCAGCCGAGAGAATTACAGGGGCGTGAATGGCTACACCTTC. Encoded protein: CASSRENYRGVNGYTF.

CDR3 coding DNA: TGTGCCAGCAGTCCCGTCGGCAGGGGGAACTATGGCTACACCTTC. Encoded protein: CASSPVGRGNYGYTF. J is TRBJ1-2 and V is TRBV7-9, with 7 nucleotides matching TRBD1. The CDR3 has 15 amino acids. From germline, CDR1 is SEHNR and CDR2 FQNEAQ (reference sequence). Unmatched junction bases numbered 9, after V lost 6 bases and J lost 2 bases.

In regard to this clone: An end of the junction does not agree with germline; a read error may underlie this. The V gene is TRBV19, the J gene TRBJ2-6, with 9 bases identical to TRBD1. There are 14 residues in the CDR3. Germline assignment: CDR1 LNHDA and CDR2 SQIVND (reference sequence). The chain's CDR3 is CASSAQGAANGLTF. The CDR3 DNA sequence: TGTGCCAGTAGTGCACAGGGGGCAGCCAACGGCCTGACTTTC.

This clone was counted a few times. This chain connects TRBV19 to TRBJ1-1; 10 bases fit TRBD1. CDR3 length: 15 residues. In germline, CDR1 is LNHDA, CDR2 SQIVND (reference sequence). J lost 3 bases, V lost 6 bases, and 7 bases had no gene match. The CDR3 bases are TGTGCCAGTAGGAGATTGGACAGGGGGGACACTGAAGCTTTCTTT. Translating it yields CASRRLDRGDTEAFF. Drawing the rest from reference TRBV19 and TRBJ1-1, the complete variable domain is DGGITQSPKYLFRKEGQNVTLSCEQNLNHDAMYWYRQDPGQGLRLIYYSQIVNDFQKGDIAEGYSVSREKKESFPLTVTSAQKNPTAFYLCASRRLDRGDTEAFFGQGTRLTVV.

The sample holds one count of this clone. The chain couples TRBV18 to TRBJ1-6, with D perhaps matching TRBD1 (5 bases). Germline V CDR1 and CDR2: KGHSH, LQKENI. The CDR3 extends over 13 amino acids. Trimming stripped 3 bases from V and 10 bases from J, with 10 bases between. The CDR3 loop is CASSPRAASPLHF. CDR3 coding DNA: TGTGCCAGCTCACCCAGGGCAGCGTCACCCCTCCACTTT.

The chain couples TRBV6-1 to TRBJ1-1, with D perhaps TRBD1 (5 bases). Germline V gene data show CDR1 as MNHNS and CDR2 as SASEGT. The V gene lost 2 bases and the J gene lost 0 bases, with 10 bases spanning the gap. CDR3 size: 15 residues. The CDR3 sequence is CASSEHGGMNTEAFF. CDR3 DNA sequence: TGTGCCAGCAGTGAACACGGGGGGATGAACACTGAAGCTTTCTTT.

V gene TRBV29-1 combines with J gene TRBJ1-2; 7 positions agree with TRBD1. Per the germline V gene, CDR1 is SQVTM and CDR2 is ANQGSEA. The junction had 6 bases not matched to a gene; V was cut back by 7 bases and J by 4 bases. CDR3 length: 12 amino acids. CDR3 bases: TGCAGCGCCGGACAGGCCGGCTATGGCTACACCTTC. It specifies CSAGQAGYGYTF. Based on the CDR3 plus reference TRBV29-1 and TRBJ1-2, the full variable domain is SAVISQKPSRDICQRGTSLTIQCQVDSQVTMMFWYRQQPGQSLTLIATANQGSEATYESGFVIDKFPISRPNLTFSTLTVSNMSPEDSSIYLCSAGQAGYGYTFGSGTRLTVV.

The V gene is TRBV19, the J gene TRBJ1-5, with D tentatively TRBD1 (6 bases). Germline V CDR1 and CDR2: LNHDA, SQIVND (reference sequence). Trimming pared 3 bases from V and 6 bases from J, leaving 12 bases between. The CDR3 is made up of 14 amino acids. In DNA, the CDR3 is TGTGCCAGTAGTATCAAAGGGGGTGTTCAGCCCCAGCATTTT. It is translated as CASSIKGGVQPQHF.

On this clone: At one end, the junction sequence differs from germline, possibly due to a read error. V and J are TRBV7-6 and TRBJ2-1; 9 positions agree with TRBD2. Germline V gene lookup returns CDR1 SGHVS and CDR2 FNYEAQ. The CDR3 is 14 residues long. CDR3 residues: CASSRSHTGREGIF. The DNA of the CDR3 is TGTGCCAGCAGCCGCTCCCATACAGGGCGGGAGGGGATCTTC.

This chain links TRBV5-4 with TRBJ2-1; 9 bases fit TRBD2. V dropped 2 bases and J dropped 0; count of bases not matched to a gene: 6. Germline assignment: CDR1 SGHNT and CDR2 YYREEE (reference sequence). The CDR3 runs 17 residues. CDR3 DNA: TGTGCCAGCAGCTTAGTCGGCGGGGGGGCCTCCTACAATGAGCAGTTCTTC. This translates into CASSLVGGGASYNEQFF.

The chain is built from TRBV2 and TRBJ2-1, with D tentatively TRBD1 (5 bases). The CDR3 consists of 13 residues. The V end was cut by 7 bases, the J end by 3 bases, with 10 bases between. Germline-derived CDR1 and CDR2 are SNHLY and FYNNEI. The CDR3 bases are TGTGCCAGCAATCGAGACAGCTACAATGAGCAGTTCTTC. Translation: CASNRDSYNEQFF.